Listed below are T cell receptor beta chains from one sample, sequenced in a study of CD8+ T cells in alopecia areata. The method was immunoSEQ multiplex PCR; TCRdb's version includes in-frame clones alone and lacks a portion of them. The sample shows about 200,000 clones, 58% of them seen only once. Here the sequenced sample was CD4+ T cells sorted from blood, taken at week 24, from a patient treated with tofacitinib. The origin of the receptors is a human donor with alopecia areata. The CDR3 runs from the conserved cysteine through the conserved F or W. A D gene is named only where the DNA matches it firmly. Clone size, where shown, is once, few, many, or a class for clones that have expanded.

D gene,V gene,clone size,J gene,CDR3 DNA,CDR3 protein
NA,TRBV28,NA,TRBJ2-1,TGTGCCAGCAGTTTAGGGGCTTCAGGACAGCAGTTCTTC,CASSLGASGQQFF
NA,TRBV9,NA,TRBJ1-6,TGTGCCAGCAGCGTAGACGGCAGAGACAATTCACCCCTCCACTTT,CASSVDGRDNSPLHF
TRBD2,TRBV9,NA,TRBJ2-3,TGTGCCAGCAGCCTAGCCGGACTAGCGGGGGGGGATACGCAGTATTTT,CASSLAGLAGGDTQYF
TRBD2,TRBV5-4,NA,TRBJ2-4,TGTGCCAGCAGCGTAGCGGGAGGGCAAAGAAACATTCAGTACTTC,CASSVAGGQRNIQYF
NA,TRBV4-2,NA,TRBJ2-7,TGTGCCAGCAGCCAAGACCGCTACGACGAGCAGTACTTC,CASSQDRYDEQYF
NA,TRBV7-2,NA,TRBJ2-5,TGTGCCAGCAGCTTAGCGTATGGGGGCCAAGAGACCCAGTACTTC,CASSLAYGGQETQYF
NA,TRBV5-1,once,TRBJ1-2,TGCGCCAGCAGCGCGAGGCGGTTGGAAGTGAGCCATGGCTACACCTTC,CASSARRLEVSHGYTF
TRBD1,TRBV7-9,NA,TRBJ1-1,TGTGCCAGCAGCTCCAACCTAGGGACAGCTGAAGCTTTCTTT,CASSSNLGTAEAFF
NA,TRBV6-5,NA,TRBJ2-7,TGTGCCAGCAGACGACCCTCCAAAGACTACGAGCAGTACTTC,CASRRPSKDYEQYF
TRBD2,TRBV5-4,NA,TRBJ2-7,TGTGCCAGCAGCCCCAGGACTAGCGGCTACGAGCAGTACTTC,CASSPRTSGYEQYF
NA,TRBV7-2,NA,TRBJ2-5,TGTGCCAGCAGCTTACAAGGGAAAGAGACCCAGTACTTC,CASSLQGKETQYF
NA,TRBV9,NA,TRBJ1-2,TGTGCCAGCAGCGTAGAAAAACAGACCAGGTTACATGGCTACACCTTC,CASSVEKQTRLHGYTF
TRBD2,TRBV28,NA,TRBJ2-7,TGTGCCAGCGTTGGACATAGCGGGAGTATGTACGAGCAGTACTTC,CASVGHSGSMYEQYF
TRBD1,TRBV5-1,few,TRBJ1-1,TGCGCCAGCAGCTCAACGACAGGGGTCATGAACACTGAAGCTTTCTTT,CASSSTTGVMNTEAFF
TRBD1,TRBV5-1,NA,TRBJ2-3,TGCGCCAGCAGCTCAGGACAGGGGGCAGGTGGCACAGATACGCAGTATTTT,CASSSGQGAGGTDTQYF
NA,TRBV29-1,NA,TRBJ2-1,TGCAGCGTTGAAGGTCGAACTGGGGGGAGTCAGTTCTTC,CSVEGRTGGSQFF
NA,TRBV4-3,NA,TRBJ2-2,TGCGCCAGCAGCCCCGATCCAGGGGTTACCGGGGAGCTGTTTTTT,CASSPDPGVTGELFF